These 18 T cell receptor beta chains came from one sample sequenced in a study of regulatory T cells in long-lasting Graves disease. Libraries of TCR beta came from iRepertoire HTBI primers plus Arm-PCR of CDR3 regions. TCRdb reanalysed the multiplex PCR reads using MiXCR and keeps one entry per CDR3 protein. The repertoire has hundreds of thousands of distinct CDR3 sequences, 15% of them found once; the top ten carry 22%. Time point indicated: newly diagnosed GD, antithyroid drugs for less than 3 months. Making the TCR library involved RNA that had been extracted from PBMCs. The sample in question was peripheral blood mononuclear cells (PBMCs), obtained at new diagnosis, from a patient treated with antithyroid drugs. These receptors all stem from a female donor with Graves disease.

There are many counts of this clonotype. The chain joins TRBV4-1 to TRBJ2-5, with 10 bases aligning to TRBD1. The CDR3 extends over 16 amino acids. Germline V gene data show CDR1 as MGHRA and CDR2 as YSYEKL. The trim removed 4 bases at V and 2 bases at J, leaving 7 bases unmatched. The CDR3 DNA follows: TGCGCCAGCAGCCGACCCGGGACAGGGGATCAAGAGACCCAGTACTTC. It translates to CASSRPGTGDQETQYF.

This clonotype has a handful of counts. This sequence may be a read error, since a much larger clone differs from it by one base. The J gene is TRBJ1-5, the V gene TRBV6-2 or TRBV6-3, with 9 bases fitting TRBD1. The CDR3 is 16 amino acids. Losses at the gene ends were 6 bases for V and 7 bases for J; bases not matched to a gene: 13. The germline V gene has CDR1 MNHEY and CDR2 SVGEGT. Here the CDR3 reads CASRRVTGGVGQPQHF. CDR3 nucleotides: TGTGCCAGCAGGCGGGTAACAGGGGGCGTAGGGCAGCCCCAGCATTTT.

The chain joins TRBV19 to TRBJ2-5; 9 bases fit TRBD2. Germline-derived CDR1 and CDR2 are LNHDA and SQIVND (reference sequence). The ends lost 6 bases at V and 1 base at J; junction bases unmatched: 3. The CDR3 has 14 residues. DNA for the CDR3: TGTGCCAGTAGCCGACTAGCGGCCCAAGAGACCCAGTACTTC. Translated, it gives CASSRLAAQETQYF. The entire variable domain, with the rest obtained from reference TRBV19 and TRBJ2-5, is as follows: DGGITQSPKYLFRKEGQNVTLSCEQNLNHDAMYWYRQDPGQGLRLIYYSQIVNDFQKGDIAEGYSVSREKKESFPLTVTSAQKNPTAFYLCASSRLAAQETQYFGPGTRLLVL.

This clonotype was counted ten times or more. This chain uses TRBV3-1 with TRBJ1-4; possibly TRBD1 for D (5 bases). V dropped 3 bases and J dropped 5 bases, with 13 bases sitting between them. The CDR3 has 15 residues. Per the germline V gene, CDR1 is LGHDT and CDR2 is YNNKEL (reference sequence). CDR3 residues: CASSHLTGSNEKLFF. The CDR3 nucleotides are TGTGCCAGCAGCCATTTAACAGGCTCGAATGAAAAACTGTTTTTT.

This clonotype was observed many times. The CDR3 nucleotides read TGCAGCGTTGAATCGGCATCCAAGCAGTATTTT. Translated, it gives CSVESASKQYF. This chain uses TRBV29-1 with TRBJ2-3; D gene ambiguous. V gave up 2 bases and J gave up 11 bases, with 11 bases separating them. CDR1 is SQVTM and CDR2 is ANQGSEA in the germline V gene. The CDR3 totals 11 residues.

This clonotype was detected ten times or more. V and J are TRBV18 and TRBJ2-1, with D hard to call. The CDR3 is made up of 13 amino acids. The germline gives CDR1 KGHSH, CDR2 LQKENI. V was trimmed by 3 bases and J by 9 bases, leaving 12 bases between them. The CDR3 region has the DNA TGTGCCAGCTCACCGGGCCCTCTCGTTGAGCAGTTCTTC. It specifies CASSPGPLVEQFF.

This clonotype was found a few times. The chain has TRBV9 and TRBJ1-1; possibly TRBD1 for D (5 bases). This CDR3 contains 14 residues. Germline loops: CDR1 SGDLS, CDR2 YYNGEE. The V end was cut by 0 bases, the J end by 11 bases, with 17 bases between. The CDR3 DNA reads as TGTGCCAGCAGCGTAGGAGGGCAGACAGAGATGGCTTTCTTT. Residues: CASSVGGQTEMAFF.

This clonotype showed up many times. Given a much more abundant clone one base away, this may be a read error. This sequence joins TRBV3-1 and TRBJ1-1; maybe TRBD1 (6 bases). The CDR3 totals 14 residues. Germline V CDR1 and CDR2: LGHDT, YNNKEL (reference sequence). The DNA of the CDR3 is TGTGCCAGCAGCCCAGTACAGGGTCAGACTGAAACTTTCTTT. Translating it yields CASSPVQGQTETFF.

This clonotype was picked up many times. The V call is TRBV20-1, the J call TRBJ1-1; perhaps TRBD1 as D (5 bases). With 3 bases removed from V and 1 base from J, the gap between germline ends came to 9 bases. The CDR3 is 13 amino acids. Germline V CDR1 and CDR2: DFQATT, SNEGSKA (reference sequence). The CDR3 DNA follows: TGCAGTGCTAGGGGGCAGTCGAACACTGAAGCTTTCTTT. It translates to CSARGQSNTEAFF.

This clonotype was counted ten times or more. The CDR3 bases are TGTGCCAGCAGCTTTCACCATTCCGGGACAGGAATAAATCAGCCCCAGCATTTT. It specifies CASSFHHSGTGINQPQHF. The chain joins TRBV5-8 to TRBJ1-5, with 8 bases identical to TRBD1. Germline CDR1 SGHTS, CDR2 YDEGEE. Germline trimming cut 2 bases from V and 4 bases from J; bases unmatched to any gene: 14. The CDR3 loop spans 18 amino acids.

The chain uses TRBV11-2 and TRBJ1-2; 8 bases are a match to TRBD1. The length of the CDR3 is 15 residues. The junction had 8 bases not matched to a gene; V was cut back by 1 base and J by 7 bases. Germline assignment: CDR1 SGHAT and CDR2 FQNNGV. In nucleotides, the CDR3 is TGTGCCAGCAGCTTAGGATGGGCAGGGGGCTTTGGCTACACCTTC. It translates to CASSLGWAGGFGYTF.

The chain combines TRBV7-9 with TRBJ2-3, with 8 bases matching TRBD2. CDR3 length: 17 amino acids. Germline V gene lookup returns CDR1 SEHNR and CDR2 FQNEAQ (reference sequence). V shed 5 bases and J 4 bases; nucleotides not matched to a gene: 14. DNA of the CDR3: TGTGCCAGCAGCGCCCGGGGTAGCGGGACCCCCCCAGATACGCAGTATTTT. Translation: CASSARGSGTPPDTQYF.

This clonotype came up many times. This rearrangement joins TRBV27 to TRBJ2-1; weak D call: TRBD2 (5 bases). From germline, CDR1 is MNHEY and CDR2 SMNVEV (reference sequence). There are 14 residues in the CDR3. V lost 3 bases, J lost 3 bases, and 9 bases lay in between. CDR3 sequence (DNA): TGTGCCAGCAGTTTTAAGGGAGACTACAATGAGCAGTTCTTC. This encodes CASSFKGDYNEQFF.

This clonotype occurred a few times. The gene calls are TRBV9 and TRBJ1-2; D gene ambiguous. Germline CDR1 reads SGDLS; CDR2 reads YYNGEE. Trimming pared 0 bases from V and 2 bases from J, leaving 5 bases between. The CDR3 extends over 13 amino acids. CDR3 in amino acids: CASSVGGNYGYTF. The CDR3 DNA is TGTGCCAGCAGCGTAGGAGGAAACTATGGCTACACCTTC. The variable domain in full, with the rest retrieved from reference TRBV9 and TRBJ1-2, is DSGVTQTPKHLITATGQRVTLRCSPRSGDLSVYWYQQSLDQGLQFLIQYYNGEERAKGNILERFSAQQFPDLHSELNLSSLELGDSALYFCASSVGGNYGYTFGSGTRLTVV.

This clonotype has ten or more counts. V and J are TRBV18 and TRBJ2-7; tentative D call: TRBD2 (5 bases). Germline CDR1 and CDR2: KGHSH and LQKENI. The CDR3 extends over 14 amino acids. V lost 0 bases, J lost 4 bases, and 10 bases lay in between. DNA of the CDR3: TGTGCCAGCTCACCACCAACGGGATCTTACGAGCAGTACTTC. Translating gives CASSPPTGSYEQYF.

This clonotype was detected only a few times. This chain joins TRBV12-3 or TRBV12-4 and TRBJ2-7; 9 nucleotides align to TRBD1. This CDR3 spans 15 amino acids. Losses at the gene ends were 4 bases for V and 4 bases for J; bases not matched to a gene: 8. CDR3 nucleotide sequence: TGTGCCAGCAGTTCCCGACAGGGGGTCCAGTACGAGCAGTACTTC. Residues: CASSSRQGVQYEQYF.

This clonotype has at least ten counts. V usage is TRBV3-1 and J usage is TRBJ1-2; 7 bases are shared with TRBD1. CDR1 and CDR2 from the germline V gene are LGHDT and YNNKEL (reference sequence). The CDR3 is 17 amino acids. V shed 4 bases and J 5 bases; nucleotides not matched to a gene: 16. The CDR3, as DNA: TGTGCCAGCAGCCGAGACTCCGGGACAGTCCAGAGGTATGGCTACACCTTC. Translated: CASSRDSGTVQRYGYTF.

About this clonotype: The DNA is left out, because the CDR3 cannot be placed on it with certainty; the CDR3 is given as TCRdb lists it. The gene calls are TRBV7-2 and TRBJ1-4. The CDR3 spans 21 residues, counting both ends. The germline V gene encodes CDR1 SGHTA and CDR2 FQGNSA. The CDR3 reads CASSFYICSVHQYTHNEKLFF.